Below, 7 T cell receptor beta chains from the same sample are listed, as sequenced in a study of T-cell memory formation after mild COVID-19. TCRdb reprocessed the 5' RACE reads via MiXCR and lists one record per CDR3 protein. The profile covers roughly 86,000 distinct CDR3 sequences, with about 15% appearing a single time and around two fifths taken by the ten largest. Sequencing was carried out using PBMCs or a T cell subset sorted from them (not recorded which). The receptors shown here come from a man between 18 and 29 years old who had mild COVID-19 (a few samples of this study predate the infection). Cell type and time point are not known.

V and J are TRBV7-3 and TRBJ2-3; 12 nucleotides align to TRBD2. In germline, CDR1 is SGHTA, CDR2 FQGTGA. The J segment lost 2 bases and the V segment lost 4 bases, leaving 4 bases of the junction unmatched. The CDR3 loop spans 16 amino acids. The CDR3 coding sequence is TGTGCCAGCAGCTCACTAGCGGGGGGAGTCACAGATACGCAGTATTTT. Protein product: CASSSLAGGVTDTQYF.

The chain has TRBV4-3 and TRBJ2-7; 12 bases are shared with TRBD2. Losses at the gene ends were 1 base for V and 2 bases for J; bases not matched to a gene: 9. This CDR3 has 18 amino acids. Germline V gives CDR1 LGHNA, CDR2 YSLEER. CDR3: CASSQAETSGGFTYEQYF. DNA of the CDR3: TGCGCCAGCAGCCAAGCTGAGACTAGCGGGGGTTTCACCTACGAGCAGTACTTC.

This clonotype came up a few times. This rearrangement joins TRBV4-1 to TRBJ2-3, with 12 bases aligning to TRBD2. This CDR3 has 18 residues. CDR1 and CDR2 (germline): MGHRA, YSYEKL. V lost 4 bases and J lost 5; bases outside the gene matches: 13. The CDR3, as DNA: TGCGCCAGCAGCCCGCTAGCGGGGGGGCTTGGGGCGGTAGATACGCAGTATTTT. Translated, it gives CASSPLAGGLGAVDTQYF.

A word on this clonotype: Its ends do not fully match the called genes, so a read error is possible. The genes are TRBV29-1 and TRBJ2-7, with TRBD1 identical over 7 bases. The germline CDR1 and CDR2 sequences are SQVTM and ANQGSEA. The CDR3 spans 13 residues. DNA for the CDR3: TGCAGCGTTGCCCCGGGACAGTCCTCCGAGCAGTACTTC. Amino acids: CSVAPGQSSEQYF.

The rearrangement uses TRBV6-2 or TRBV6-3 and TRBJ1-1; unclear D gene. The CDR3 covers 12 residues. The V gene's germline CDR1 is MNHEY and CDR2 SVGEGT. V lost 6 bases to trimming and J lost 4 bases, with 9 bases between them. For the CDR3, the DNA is TGTGCCAGCAGCCCAAGGAGCACTGAAGCTTTCTTT. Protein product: CASSPRSTEAFF.

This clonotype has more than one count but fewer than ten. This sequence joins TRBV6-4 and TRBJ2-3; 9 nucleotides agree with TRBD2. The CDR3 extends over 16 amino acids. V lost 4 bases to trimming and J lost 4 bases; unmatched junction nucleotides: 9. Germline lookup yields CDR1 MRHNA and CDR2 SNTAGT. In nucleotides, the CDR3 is TGTGCCAGCAGTGGAGGGGGTAGCGGGGGACCAGATACGCAGTATTTT. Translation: CASSGGGSGGPDTQYF.

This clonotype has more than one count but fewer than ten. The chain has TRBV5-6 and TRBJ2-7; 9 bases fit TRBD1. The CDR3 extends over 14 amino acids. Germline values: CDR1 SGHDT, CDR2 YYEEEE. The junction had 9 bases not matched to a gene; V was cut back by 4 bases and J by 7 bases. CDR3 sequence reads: CASSIRDRAEEQYF. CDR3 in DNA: TGTGCCAGCAGCATCCGGGACAGGGCAGAGGAGCAGTACTTC.